This T cell receptor (beta chain) was retrieved from a study of blood T cell repertoires in COVID-19 (TCRdb year 2020). Background on the whole study: The collaborator samples originated in the United States, Italy and Spain and spanned the acute and convalescent phases of COVID-19. Nearly every sample came with metadata listing a de-identified subject ID, COVID-19 status, age in years and sex. Subjects who had been exposed to COVID-19, were actively infected with it, or had recovered from it provided the deeply sampled blood TCRbeta repertoires that made up the dataset. The repertoires were released in a freely available public database intended as a resource for research on the immune response to SARS-CoV-2. Samples came from the ongoing ImmuneRACE study (first 160 participants) plus 1,254 subjects from 6 global collaborators. Where HLA class I and class II types were available, the types were taken from metadata supplied by the sample provider, not from assay-based typing. The material from the prospective study consisted of cDNA or gDNA derived from T cells, B-cell-depleted T cells, or PBMCs. The paper's findings and limits, for the study overall: The quantity of clinical and demographic metadata differed by source and by participant and was supplied without curation.

Regarding this clone: Its antigen target is currently unknown. No base qualities exist here, and no much larger clone lies one base off it.

TCRbeta CDR3 regions were amplified from genomic DNA by means of the immunoSEQ Assay, a bias-controlled multiplex PCR. Regarding the original processing steps: Nucleated cell counts per sample were estimated from amplification of reference gene primers within the assay. To quantify the absolute abundance of each unique TCRbeta CDR3 rearrangement, sequence reads were collapsed and filtered. For each sample, productive Simpson clonality was calculated as the square root of Simpson's diversity index across productive rearrangements. Not all clones reach the TCRdb copy of this immuneACCESS table, which keeps in-frame sequences only. Checked studies attribute under half of the gap to unresolved V genes and leave the rest unexplained. V and J calls and clone size follow that table, whereas D and trimming were derived from the DNA. Within this sample are tens of thousands of clones, with 70% to 90% of them counted one time only. Roughly 1.2% of the sample is in the top ten clones.

Collaborating institutions collected whole blood in K2EDTA tubes following their own protocols. Collaborator samples were shipped for TCRbeta analysis as frozen whole blood, isolated PBMCs, or DNA extracted from either sample type. CDR1 and CDR2 are drawn from the germline V gene: SGHTA, FQGTGA. The CDR3 sequence holds 14 residues, the cysteine and phenylalanine included. The CDR3 DNA has 42 bases and is translated from base 1. V loses 5 bases at its end and J loses 1 base; junction bases beyond the gene matches: 3. The clonotype was recovered from a woman aged 55 to 70 with acute or convalescent COVID-19. Recombination connected TRBV7-3 to TRBJ2-5, with 8 middle bases fitting TRBD1. The specimen sequenced was peripheral blood. The DNA sequence is given as TGTGCCAGCAGCGCAACAGGGGGCCAAGAGACCCAGTACTTC. This sequence encodes CASSATGGQETQYF.